This TCR beta chain originates from a study of cytomegalovirus exposure and HLA in healthy donors. Study-wide points: The analysis excluded some indistinguishable V segments, including TRBV6-2 and TRBV6-3.

Amplification used 60 Vbeta primers and 13 Jbeta primers. Method: immunoSEQ multiplex PCR; TCRdb's copy keeps in-frame clones and lacks some. The sample contains some 57,000 clones, 70% to 75% of which appear only once. Comment on this clone: Its antigen is undetermined.

CDR3 length equals 14 residues. V was trimmed by 7 bases and J by 8 bases, leaving 15 bases between them. Germline V gives CDR1 MDHEN, CDR2 SYDVKM. Material: PBMCs. The TCR was taken from a woman in her thirties in good health and CMV-seronegative. The V call is TRBV28, the J call TRBJ1-6, with D possibly being TRBD1 (5 bases). This CDR3 is CASKVGRSDSPLHF. The CDR3 DNA follows: TGTGCCAGCAAAGTGGGGCGGTCGGATTCACCCCTCCACTTT.